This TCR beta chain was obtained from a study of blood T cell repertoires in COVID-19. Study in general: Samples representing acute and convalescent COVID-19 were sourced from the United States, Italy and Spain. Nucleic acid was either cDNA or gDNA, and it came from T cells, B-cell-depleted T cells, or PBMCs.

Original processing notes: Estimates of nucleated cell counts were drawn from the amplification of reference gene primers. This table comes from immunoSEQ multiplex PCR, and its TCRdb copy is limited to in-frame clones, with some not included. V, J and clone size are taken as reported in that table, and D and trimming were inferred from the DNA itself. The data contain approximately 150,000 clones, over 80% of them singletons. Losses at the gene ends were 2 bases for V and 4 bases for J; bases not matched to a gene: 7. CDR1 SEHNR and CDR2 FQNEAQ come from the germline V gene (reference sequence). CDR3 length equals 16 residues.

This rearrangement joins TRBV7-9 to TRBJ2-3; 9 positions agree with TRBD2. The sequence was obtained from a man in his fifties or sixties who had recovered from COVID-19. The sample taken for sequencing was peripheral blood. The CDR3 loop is CASSLIPSGDSDTQYF. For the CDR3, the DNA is TGTGCCAGCAGCTTAATTCCTAGCGGGGACTCAGATACGCAGTATTTT.